Following are 18 T cell receptor beta chains from one sample sequenced in a study of beta chain features in type 1 diabetes. Points from the study as a whole: Across all four CD4+ subsets, people with type 1 diabetes showed modestly shorter TCRB CDR3s.

Reverse transcription of all isolated RNA meant that expressed TCRB transcripts were sequenced. Profiling relied on immunoSEQ multiplex PCR, and the TCRdb table lists in-frame clones only, not all of them. Of about 180,000 clones listed, 7.5% to 8.5% are singletons. No antigens are known for them. Material for sequencing was central memory CD4+ T cells from blood. Receptors were obtained from a young man with type 1 diabetes.

The rearrangement links TRBV28 to TRBJ1-1; 7 bases agree with TRBD1. Trimming took 7 bases from V and 4 from J; bases not matched to a gene: 9. Germline lookup yields CDR1 MDHEN and CDR2 SYDVKM. The CDR3 runs to 14 residues. The CDR3 bases are TGTGCCAGCACCCGTCCCCCAGGGGGCACTGAAGCTTTCTTT. This encodes CASTRPPGGTEAFF.

This clone has at least ten counts. The chain joins TRBV7-9 to TRBJ2-6; D is possibly TRBD2 (6 bases). CDR1 is SEHNR and CDR2 is FQNEAQ in the germline V gene (reference sequence). The V and J ends lost 0 bases and 2 bases respectively, with 11 bases between them. The CDR3 covers 17 residues. The chain's CDR3 is CASSLAGGAPGANVLTF. Written as DNA, the CDR3 is TGTGCCAGCAGCTTAGCAGGCGGGGCCCCTGGGGCCAACGTCCTGACTTTC.

This clone was picked up a small number of times. V is TRBV6-4 and J is TRBJ2-7, with no clear D. Germline V gives CDR1 MRHNA, CDR2 SNTAGT. CDR3 length: 13 residues. The V end was cut by 5 bases, the J end by 4 bases, with 12 bases between. The CDR3 DNA reads as TGTGCCAGCAGTTACCACAGTCAATACGAGCAGTACTTC. This sequence encodes CASSYHSQYEQYF.

The chain joins TRBV18 to TRBJ1-3; 7 nucleotides align to TRBD1. CDR1 is KGHSH and CDR2 is LQKENI in the germline V gene. J gave up 4 bases and V 3 bases, and 9 bases lay outside the gene matches. The CDR3 is 16 amino acids. CDR3 region: CASSPNRGNGGNTIYF. In nucleotides, the CDR3 is TGTGCCAGCTCACCTAACAGGGGCAATGGAGGAAACACCATATATTTT. The entire variable domain, with the rest obtained from reference TRBV18 and TRBJ1-3, is as follows: NAGVMQNPRHLVRRRGQEARLRCSPMKGHSHVYWYRQLPEEGLKFMVYLQKENIIDESGMPKERFSAEFPKEGPSILRIQQVVRGDSAAYFCASSPNRGNGGNTIYFGEGSWLTVV.

The chain links TRBV18 to TRBJ2-2, with a tentative D call TRBD1 (6 bases). Germline loops: CDR1 KGHSH, CDR2 LQKENI. The CDR3 sequence is 17 residues long. V lost 3 bases and J 4 bases, leaving 18 bases between the germline ends. This CDR3 reads CASSPIRQVLGTGELFF. Here the CDR3 DNA reads TGTGCCAGCTCACCCATTCGACAGGTTCTTGGCACCGGGGAGCTGTTTTTT.

This chain uses TRBV6-5 with TRBJ1-2; weak D call: TRBD1 (6 bases). The CDR3 has 13 amino acids. Germline CDR1 and CDR2: MNHEY and SVGAGI. The V end was cut by 6 bases, the J end by 7 bases, with 15 bases between. This CDR3 reads CASSNELRGGYTF. CDR3 coding DNA: TGTGCCAGCAGCAACGAGCTCAGGGGTGGCTACACCTTC.

This clone was seen repeatedly, ten times or more. At the DNA level, this CDR3 is encoded by other sequences in the same sample as well. The gene calls are TRBV30 and TRBJ1-2, with D unclear. This CDR3 has 11 residues. Between the trimmed V and J ends, which lost 5 bases and 4 bases, there was a span of 8 bases. CDR1 is GTSNPN and CDR2 is SVGIG in the germline V gene (reference sequence). Here the CDR3 reads CAWGGSYGYTF. The DNA of the CDR3 is TGTGCCTGGGGAGGTTCCTATGGCTACACCTTC.

In its sample, this clone was seen a few times. This chain uses TRBV4-1 with TRBJ2-2; 11 nucleotides align to TRBD2. The germline gives CDR1 MGHRA, CDR2 YSYEKL. J gave up 7 bases and V 3 bases, and 10 bases lay outside the gene matches. The CDR3 is 17 residues long. CDR3 loop: CASSQAILAGVGGELFF. The CDR3 coding sequence is TGCGCCAGCAGCCAGGCTATACTAGCGGGAGTGGGCGGGGAGCTGTTTTTT.

This chain links TRBV5-4 with TRBJ2-1; 9 nucleotides match TRBD2. This CDR3 is built from 15 residues. Germline V CDR1 and CDR2: SGHNT, YYREEE (reference sequence). V trimming: 1 base; J trimming: 6 bases; junction bases outside the gene matches: 5. The CDR3 loop reads CASSLSLAGSNEQFF. CDR3 nucleotides: TGTGCCAGCAGCTTGTCGCTAGCGGGATCCAATGAGCAGTTCTTC.

This clone was picked up a small number of times. The gene calls are TRBV28 and TRBJ1-2, with 8 bases that match TRBD1. Germline assignment: CDR1 MDHEN and CDR2 SYDVKM. With V trimmed by 6 bases and J by 2 bases, 5 bases remained unmatched. This CDR3 region has 14 residues. CDR3 loop: CASSRTGQNYGYTF. The CDR3 region has the DNA TGTGCCAGCAGCCGGACAGGGCAGAACTATGGCTACACCTTC.

This clone was seen a few times. V is TRBV30 and J is TRBJ2-5; D uncertain. Germline V gene data show CDR1 as GTSNPN and CDR2 as SVGIG (reference sequence). The CDR3 runs 12 residues. This chain's CDR3 is CAQTLGEETQYF. As DNA, the CDR3 is TGTGCTCAAACACTCGGAGAGGAGACCCAGTACTTC.

The genes are TRBV28 and TRBJ1-2; 7 bases match TRBD1. This CDR3 has 14 amino acids. Trimming at V came to 4 bases and at J to 6 bases, leaving 8 bases not matched to a gene. Germline V gene sequence: CDR1 MDHEN, CDR2 SYDVKM. For the CDR3, the DNA is TGTGCCAGCAGTTCTACGGGACAGATTGATGGCTACACCTTC. Its translation is CASSSTGQIDGYTF.

The V gene is TRBV14, the J gene TRBJ2-3; no clear D. Germline assignment: CDR1 SGHDN and CDR2 FVKESK. The CDR3 is made up of 13 amino acids. The germline V and J ends were trimmed by 2 bases and 1 base, with 4 bases remaining between them. CDR3 sequence reads: CASSQSGTDTQYF. CDR3 nucleotides: TGTGCCAGCAGCCAAAGCGGCACAGATACGCAGTATTTT. Full variable domain (rest looked up from reference TRBV14 and TRBJ2-3): EAGVTQFPSHSVIEKGQTVTLRCDPISGHDNLYWYRRVMGKEIKFLLHFVKESKQDESGMPNNRFLAERTGGTYSTLKVQPAELEDSGVYFCASSQSGTDTQYFGPGTRLTVL.

Concerning this clone itself: At one end, the junction sequence differs from germline, possibly due to a read error. V is TRBV4-1 and J is TRBJ1-2; D is perhaps TRBD1 (6 bases). Germline loops: CDR1 MGHRA, CDR2 YSYEKL. The CDR3 has 14 residues. CDR3 sequence (DNA): TGTGCCAGCAGCCCGGACAGTACTAACTATGGCTACACCTTC. As protein: CASSPDSTNYGYTF.

This clone was seen a few times. The chain carries TRBV28 and TRBJ1-2; D may be TRBD1 (6 bases). In germline, CDR1 is MDHEN, CDR2 SYDVKM. The CDR3 runs 14 residues. Trimming took off 6 bases at V and 8 bases at J, with 19 bases between the two ends. Here the CDR3 reads CASRNRGSGDGYTF. The CDR3 DNA reads as TGTGCCAGCAGAAACCGGGGATCAGGGGACGGCTACACCTTC.

This clone occurred a few times. The chain uses TRBV7-9 and TRBJ1-2; 9 nucleotides agree with TRBD1. The V gene's germline CDR1 is SEHNR and CDR2 FQNEAQ (reference sequence). V dropped 1 base and J dropped 8; count of bases not matched to a gene: 8. The CDR3 totals 15 residues. CDR3 region: CASSLDSGQGSGYTF. As DNA, the CDR3 is TGTGCCAGCAGCTTAGATTCGGGACAGGGTTCCGGCTACACCTTC.

In its sample, this clone was seen a few times. The chain couples TRBV5-4 to TRBJ2-3; D is unresolved. This CDR3 region has 14 residues. Trimming removed 1 base at V and 2 bases at J, with 8 bases between. Germline-derived CDR1 and CDR2 are SGHNT and YYREEE (reference sequence). The DNA of the CDR3 is TGTGCCAGCAGCTTGCTAAGTACCACAGATACGCAGTATTTT. Translating gives CASSLLSTTDTQYF.

This chain links TRBV27 with TRBJ2-3, with 10 nucleotides matching TRBD2. Germline V lookup: CDR1 MNHEY, CDR2 SMNVEV (reference sequence). The CDR3 has 16 amino acids. V lost 0 bases, J lost 4 bases, and 4 bases stayed unmatched. CDR3 nucleotide sequence: TGTGCCAGCAGTTTATCGCCGAGCGGGGGGGCAGATACGCAGTATTTT. Translating it yields CASSLSPSGGADTQYF.